Given below is one T cell receptor (beta chain) in context. Its specificity is not known. This record belongs to a study of cytomegalovirus exposure and HLA in healthy donors. Study-level background: Drawn from HLA-typed donors, about 82 million unique TCRs were held in an early data release.

Germline V gene sequence: CDR1 ENHRY, CDR2 SYGVKD. The CDR3 spans 12 residues. Deletions cut 3 bases from V and 2 bases from J, with 5 bases between. It was with 60 Vbeta and 13 Jbeta primers that the PCR ran. Clones were read by immunoSEQ multiplex PCR, and TCRdb kept only the in-frame ones, dropping some. Of about 100,000 clones detected, around 79% appear once; the ten largest clones hold about 14%. Points from the study as a whole: It was reportedly the case that the classifier diagnosed cytomegalovirus status with high specificity and sensitivity.

The sequence came from a male donor in good health and CMV-seropositive. The rearrangement links TRBV10-3 to TRBJ2-7; D unresolved. Sequencing was done on a sample of PBMCs. The CDR3 here is CAISEQTYEQYF. As DNA, the CDR3 is TGTGCCATCAGTGAACAGACCTACGAGCAGTACTTC.